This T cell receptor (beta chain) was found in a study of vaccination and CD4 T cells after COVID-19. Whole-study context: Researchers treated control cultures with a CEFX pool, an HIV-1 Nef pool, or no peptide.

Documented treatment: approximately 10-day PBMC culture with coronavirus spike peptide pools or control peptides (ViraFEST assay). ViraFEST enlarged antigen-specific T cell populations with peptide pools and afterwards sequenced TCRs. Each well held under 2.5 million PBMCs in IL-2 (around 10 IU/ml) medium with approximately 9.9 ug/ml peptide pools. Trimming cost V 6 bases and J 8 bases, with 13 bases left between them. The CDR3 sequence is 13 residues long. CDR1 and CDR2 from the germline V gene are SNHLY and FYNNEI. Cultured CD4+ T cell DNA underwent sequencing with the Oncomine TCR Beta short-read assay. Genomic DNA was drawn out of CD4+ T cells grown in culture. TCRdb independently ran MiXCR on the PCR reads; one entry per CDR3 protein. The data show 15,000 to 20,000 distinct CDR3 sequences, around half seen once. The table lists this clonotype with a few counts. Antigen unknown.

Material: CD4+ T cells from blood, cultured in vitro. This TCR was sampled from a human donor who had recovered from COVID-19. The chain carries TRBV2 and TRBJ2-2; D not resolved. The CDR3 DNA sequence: TGTGCCAGCAGCCAAGGACGGTCTGGGGAGCTGTTTTTT. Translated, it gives CASSQGRSGELFF. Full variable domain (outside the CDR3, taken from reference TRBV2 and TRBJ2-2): EPEVTQTPSHQVTQMGQEVILRCVPISNHLYFYWYRQILGQKVEFLVSFYNNEISEKSEIFDDQFSVERPDGSNFTLKIRSTKLEDSAMYFCASSQGRSGELFFGEGSRLTVL.